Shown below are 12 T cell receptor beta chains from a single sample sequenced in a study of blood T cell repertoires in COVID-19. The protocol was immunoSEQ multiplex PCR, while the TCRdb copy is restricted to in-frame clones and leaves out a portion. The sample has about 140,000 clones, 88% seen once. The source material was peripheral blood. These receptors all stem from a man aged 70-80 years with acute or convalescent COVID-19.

The CDR3 DNA follows: TGTGCCAGCAGCTTGGGTGGTACAGGGGTGAATCAGCCCCAGCATTTT. Translation gives CASSLGGTGVNQPQHF. V gene TRBV5-4 combines with J gene TRBJ1-5, with TRBD1 matching 7 bases. The CDR3 is 16 amino acids. CDR1 is SGHNT and CDR2 is YYREEE in the germline V gene (reference sequence). V shed 0 bases and J 4 bases; nucleotides not matched to a gene: 7.

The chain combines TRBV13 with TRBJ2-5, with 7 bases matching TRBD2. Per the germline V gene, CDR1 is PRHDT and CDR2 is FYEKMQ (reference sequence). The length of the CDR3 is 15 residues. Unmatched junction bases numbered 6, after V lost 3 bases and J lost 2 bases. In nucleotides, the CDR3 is TGTGCCAGCAGCTTTGAGGCGGGAGCACAAGAGACCCAGTACTTC. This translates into CASSFEAGAQETQYF.

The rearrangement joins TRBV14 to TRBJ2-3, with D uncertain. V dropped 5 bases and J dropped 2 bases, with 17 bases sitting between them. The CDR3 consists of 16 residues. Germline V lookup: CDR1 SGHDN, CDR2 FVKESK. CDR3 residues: CASSSQHIIFTDTQYF. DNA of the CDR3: TGTGCCAGCAGCTCGCAACACATAATTTTCACAGATACGCAGTATTTT.

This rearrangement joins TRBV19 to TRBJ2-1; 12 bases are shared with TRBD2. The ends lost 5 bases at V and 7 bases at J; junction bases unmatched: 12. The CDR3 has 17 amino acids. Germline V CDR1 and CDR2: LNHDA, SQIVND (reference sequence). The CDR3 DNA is TGTGCCAGTAGTTCCCGGACTAGCGGGGTCAACGGGAATGAGCAGTTCTTC. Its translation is CASSSRTSGVNGNEQFF. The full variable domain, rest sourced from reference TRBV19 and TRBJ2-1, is DGGITQSPKYLFRKEGQNVTLSCEQNLNHDAMYWYRQDPGQGLRLIYYSQIVNDFQKGDIAEGYSVSREKKESFPLTVTSAQKNPTAFYLCASSSRTSGVNGNEQFFGPGTRLTVL.

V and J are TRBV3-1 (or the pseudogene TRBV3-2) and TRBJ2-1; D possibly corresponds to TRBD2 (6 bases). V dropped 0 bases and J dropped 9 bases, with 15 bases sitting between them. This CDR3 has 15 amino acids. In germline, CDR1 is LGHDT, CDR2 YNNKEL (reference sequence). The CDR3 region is CASSQDSTGVSEQFF. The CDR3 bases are TGTGCCAGCAGCCAAGATTCTACGGGAGTGAGTGAGCAGTTCTTC.

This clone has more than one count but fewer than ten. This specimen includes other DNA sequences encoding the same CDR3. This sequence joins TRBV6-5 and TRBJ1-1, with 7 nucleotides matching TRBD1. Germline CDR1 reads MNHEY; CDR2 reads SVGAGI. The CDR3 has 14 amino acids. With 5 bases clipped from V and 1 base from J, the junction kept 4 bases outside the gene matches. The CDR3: CASSPAGGNTEAFF. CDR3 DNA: TGTGCCAGCAGTCCGGCAGGGGGGAACACTGAAGCTTTCTTT.

The CDR3 coding sequence is TGTGCCAGTAGTACTAATTGGGGACAGAGACCCTACGAGCAGTACTTC. Its protein is CASSTNWGQRPYEQYF. This rearrangement joins TRBV19 to TRBJ2-7, with TRBD1 matching 7 bases. V was pared by 4 bases and J by 2 bases, with 11 bases of the junction left unmatched. CDR1 and CDR2 from the germline V gene are LNHDA and SQIVND (reference sequence). This CDR3 contains 16 residues. Variable domain in full (rest from reference TRBV19 and TRBJ2-7): DGGITQSPKYLFRKEGQNVTLSCEQNLNHDAMYWYRQDPGQGLRLIYYSQIVNDFQKGDIAEGYSVSREKKESFPLTVTSAQKNPTAFYLCASSTNWGQRPYEQYFGPGTRLTVT.

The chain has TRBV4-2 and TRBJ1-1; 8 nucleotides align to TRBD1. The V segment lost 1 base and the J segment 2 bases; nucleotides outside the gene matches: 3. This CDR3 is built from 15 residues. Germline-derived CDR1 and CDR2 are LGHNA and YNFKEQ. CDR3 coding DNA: TGTGCCAGCAGCCAAGGTGACAGGGGAAACACTGAAGCTTTCTTT. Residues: CASSQGDRGNTEAFF.

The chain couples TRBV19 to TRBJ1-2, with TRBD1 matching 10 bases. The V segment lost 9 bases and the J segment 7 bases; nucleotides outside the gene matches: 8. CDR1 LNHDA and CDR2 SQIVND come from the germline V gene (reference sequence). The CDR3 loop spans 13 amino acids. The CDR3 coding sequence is TGTGCCAGCGAGGGGGACAGGGGCGGTGGCTACACCTTC. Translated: CASEGDRGGGYTF. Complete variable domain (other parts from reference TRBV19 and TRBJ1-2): DGGITQSPKYLFRKEGQNVTLSCEQNLNHDAMYWYRQDPGQGLRLIYYSQIVNDFQKGDIAEGYSVSREKKESFPLTVTSAQKNPTAFYLCASEGDRGGGYTFGSGTRLTVV.

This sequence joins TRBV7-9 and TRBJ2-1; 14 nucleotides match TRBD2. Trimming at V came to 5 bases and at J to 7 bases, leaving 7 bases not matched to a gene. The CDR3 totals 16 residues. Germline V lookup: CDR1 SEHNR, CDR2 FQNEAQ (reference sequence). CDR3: CASSPRLAGGSNEQFF. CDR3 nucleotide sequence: TGTGCCAGCAGCCCAAGACTAGCGGGAGGGAGTAATGAGCAGTTCTTC.

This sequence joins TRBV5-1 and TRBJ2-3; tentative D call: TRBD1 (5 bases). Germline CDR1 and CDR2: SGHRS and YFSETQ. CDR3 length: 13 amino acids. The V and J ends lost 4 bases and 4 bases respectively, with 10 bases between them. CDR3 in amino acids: CASSKTGSDTQYF. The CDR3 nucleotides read TGCGCCAGCAGCAAAACAGGTTCAGATACGCAGTATTTT.

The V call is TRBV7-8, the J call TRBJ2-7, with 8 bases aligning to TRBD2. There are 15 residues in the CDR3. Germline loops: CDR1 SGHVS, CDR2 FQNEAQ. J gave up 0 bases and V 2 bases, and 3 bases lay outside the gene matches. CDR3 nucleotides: TGTGCCAGCAGCTTAAGGACTAGCCGCTCCTACGAGCAGTACTTC. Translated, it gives CASSLRTSRSYEQYF.